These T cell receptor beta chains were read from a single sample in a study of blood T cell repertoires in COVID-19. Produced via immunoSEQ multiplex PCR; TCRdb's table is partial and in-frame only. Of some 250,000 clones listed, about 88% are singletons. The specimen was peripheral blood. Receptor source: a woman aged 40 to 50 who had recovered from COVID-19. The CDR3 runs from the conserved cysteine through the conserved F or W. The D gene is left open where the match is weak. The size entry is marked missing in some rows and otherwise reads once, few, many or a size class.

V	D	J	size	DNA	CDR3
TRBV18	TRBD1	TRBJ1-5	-	TGTGCCAGCTCACCACTTCCGCCGGGACAGGGGGGTCAGCCCCAGCATTTT	CASSPLPPGQGGQPQHF
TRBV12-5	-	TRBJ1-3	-	TGTGCTAGTGGTTTGGGTCATAGTAACACCATATATTTT	CASGLGHSNTIYF
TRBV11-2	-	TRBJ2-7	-	TGTGCCAGCAGCTTCTACGGGAGCTCCTACGAGCAGTACTTC	CASSFYGSSYEQYF
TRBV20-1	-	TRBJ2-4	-	TGCAGTGCTAGTAGGCAGGGGGGTGTCATTCAGTACTTC	CSASRQGGVIQYF
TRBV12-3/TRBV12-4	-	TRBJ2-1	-	TGTGCCAGTGCCCGGGGGGCTCTCCAGGGGCAGTTCTTC	CASARGALQGQFF
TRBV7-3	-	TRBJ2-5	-	TGTGCCAGCAGCTTAAGTGCTGGGGCAGGGCAAGAGACCCAGTACTTC	CASSLSAGAGQETQYF
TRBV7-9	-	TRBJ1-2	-	TGTGCCAGCAGCTTCCCGGCAGGGGCCCCGGGACATATTGGCTACACCTTC	CASSFPAGAPGHIGYTF
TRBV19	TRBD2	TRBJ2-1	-	TGTGCCAGTAGTATCGGGGAGGGGACTAGCGGCAATGAGCAGTTCTTC	CASSIGEGTSGNEQFF
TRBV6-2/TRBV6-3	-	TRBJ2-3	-	TGTGCCAGCAGTTACCGAGACAGGCGAGCAACAGATACGCAGTATTTT	CASSYRDRRATDTQYF
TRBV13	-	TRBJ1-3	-	TGTGCCAGCAGCTTAGGGGCAGGAGGGAATGGGAACACCATATATTTT	CASSLGAGGNGNTIYF
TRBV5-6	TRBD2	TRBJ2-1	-	TGTGCCAGCAGCCGATCCCGGGGACTAGCCTACAATGAGCAGTTCTTC	CASSRSRGLAYNEQFF
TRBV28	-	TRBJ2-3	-	TGTGCCAGCAGTACCCCTCGGACAGCCACAGATACGCAGTATTTT	CASSTPRTATDTQYF
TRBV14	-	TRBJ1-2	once	TGTGCCAGCAGCCAAGGTCGTAACTATGGCTACACCTTC	CASSQGRNYGYTF
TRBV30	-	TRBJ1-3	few	TGTGCCTGGAGTGTCAGCTCTGGAAACACCATATATTTT	CAWSVSSGNTIYF
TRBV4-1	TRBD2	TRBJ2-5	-	TGCGCCAGCAGCCAAAGAGGGGGGACTAGCGGGACCCAAGAGACCCAGTACTTC	CASSQRGGTSGTQETQYF
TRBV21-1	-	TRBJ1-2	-	TGTGCCAGCCCCCGGGGTTCGGGCTACACCTTC	CASPRGSGYTF
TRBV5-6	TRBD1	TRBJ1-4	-	TGTGCCAGCAGCTTGGGACAGGGGGTTTTTGAAAAACTGTTTTTT	CASSLGQGVFEKLFF
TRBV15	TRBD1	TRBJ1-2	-	TGTGCCACCAGCAGATCTCCAGGACAGGGGGCGTTGGATGGCTACACCTTC	CATSRSPGQGALDGYTF
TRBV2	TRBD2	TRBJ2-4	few	TGTGCCAGCAGAGCGATAGCGGGAGTCAAAAACATTCAGTACTTC	CASRAIAGVKNIQYF
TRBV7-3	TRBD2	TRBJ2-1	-	TGTGCCAGCAGCTCGAATAGCGGGGTGGGTGAGCAGTTCTTC	CASSSNSGVGEQFF
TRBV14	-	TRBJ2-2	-	TGTGCCAGCAGCCCTCAGGGGAGCTGGGGCACCGGGGAGCTGTTTTTT	CASSPQGSWGTGELFF
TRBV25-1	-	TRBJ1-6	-	TGTGCCCCCGACCTGATTGGGGGGGGAGATAATTCACCCCTCCACTTT	CAPDLIGGGDNSPLHF
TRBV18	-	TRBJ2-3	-	TGTGCCAGCTCACCTACCCGCGGTGGACAACCAGATACGCAGTATTTT	CASSPTRGGQPDTQYF
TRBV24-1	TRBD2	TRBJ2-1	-	TGTGCCACCAGTGATTTCAGCTCCAAGGGGAGGGGTGAGCAGTTCTTC	CATSDFSSKGRGEQFF
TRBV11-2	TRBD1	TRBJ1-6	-	TGTGCCAGCAGCCCCACCGGGGACAGGGGGATTTCACCCCTCCACTTT	CASSPTGDRGISPLHF
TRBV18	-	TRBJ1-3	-	TGTGCCAGCTCTCCCACCCCGACAGGCATCCCTGGAAACACCATATATTTT	CASSPTPTGIPGNTIYF
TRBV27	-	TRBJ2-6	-	TGTGCCAGCAGTCGTTTTATCAATCCCCCACTCAACGTCCTGACTTTC	CASSRFINPPLNVLTF
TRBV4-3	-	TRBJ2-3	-	TGCGCCAGCAGCCCATCTTCCGGGGTCAGGACAGATACGCAGTATTTT	CASSPSSGVRTDTQYF
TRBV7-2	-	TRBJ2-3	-	TGTGCCAGCAGCTTAGGGGGGGCAGATACGCAGTATTTT	CASSLGGADTQYF
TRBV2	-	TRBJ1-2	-	TGTGCCAGCAGTCCTGCGGGGGGCTATGGCTACACCTTC	CASSPAGGYGYTF
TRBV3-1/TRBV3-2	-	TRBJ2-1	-	TGTGCCAGCAGCCAAGCCCTAGTGTCCTACAATGAGCAGTTCTTC	CASSQALVSYNEQFF
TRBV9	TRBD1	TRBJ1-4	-	TGTGCCAGCAGCGCCGAGACAGGGGGCGTAGGAAAACTGTTTTTT	CASSAETGGVGKLFF
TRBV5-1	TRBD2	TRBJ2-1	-	TGCGCCAGCAGCTGGGGTAGCGGGAGGGACCAGCTCTTC	CASSWGSGRDQLF
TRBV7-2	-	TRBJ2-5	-	TGTGCCAGCAGCTTAGGGGCCCAAGAGACCCAGTACTTC	CASSLGAQETQYF
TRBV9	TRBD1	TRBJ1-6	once	TGTGCCAGCAGCGTAGTCGACAGGGACACGGGTTCACCCCTCCACTTT	CASSVVDRDTGSPLHF
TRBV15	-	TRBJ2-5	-	TGTGCCACCAGCAGAGATGGGGCCATGGGGGGAGAGACCCAGTACTTC	CATSRDGAMGGETQYF
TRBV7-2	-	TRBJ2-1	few	TGTGCCACCCGGGGACTCAGACGTCAGGGCAATGAGCAGTTCTTC	CATRGLRRQGNEQFF
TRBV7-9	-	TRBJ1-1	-	TGTGCCAGCAGCCAGAGCGGGGGGCGTAGGGGCACTGAAGCTTTCTTT	CASSQSGGRRGTEAFF
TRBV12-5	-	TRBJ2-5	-	TGTGCTAGTGGTCCACACGACCAAGAGACCCAGTACTTC	CASGPHDQETQYF
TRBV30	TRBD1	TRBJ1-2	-	TGTGCCTGGAGCCGCCCCGGGACAGGGGGCGTCTATGGCTACACCTTC	CAWSRPGTGGVYGYTF
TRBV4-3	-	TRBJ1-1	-	TGCGCCAGCAGCCAAGATCGCCGGGGAGTGGGTATGAACACTGAAGCTTTCTTT	CASSQDRRGVGMNTEAFF
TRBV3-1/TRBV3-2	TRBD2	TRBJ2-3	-	TGTGCCAGCAGCCCCCTGTCCCATAGCGGGAGCACAGATACGCAGTATTTT	CASSPLSHSGSTDTQYF
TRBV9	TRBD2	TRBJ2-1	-	TGTGCCAGCAGCGTGGGCGGGAGGGGGATAAATGAGCAGTTCTTC	CASSVGGRGINEQFF
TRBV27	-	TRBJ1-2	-	TGTGCCAGCAGTGGGTCGGGTGGCTATGGCTACACCTTC	CASSGSGGYGYTF
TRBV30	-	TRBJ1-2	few	TGTGCCTGGAGTGGGCAGTTACCCTATGGCTACACCTTC	CAWSGQLPYGYTF
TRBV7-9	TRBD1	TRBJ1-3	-	TGTGCCAGCAGCCCATTTGGACAGGGTGTTTCTGGAAACACCATATATTTT	CASSPFGQGVSGNTIYF
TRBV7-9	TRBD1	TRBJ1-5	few	TGTGCCAGCAGCCCCCAGGGGGTGGGCAATCAGCCCCAGCATTTT	CASSPQGVGNQPQHF
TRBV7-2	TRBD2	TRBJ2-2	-	TGTGCCAGCAGCCCCCTAGCGGGAGCCTCGGGTACCGGGGAGCTGTTTTTT	CASSPLAGASGTGELFF
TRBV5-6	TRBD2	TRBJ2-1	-	TGTGCCAGCAGCTTGTGGGGGACTAGCGGGAGCCCCTCCTACAATGAGCAGTTCTTC	CASSLWGTSGSPSYNEQFF
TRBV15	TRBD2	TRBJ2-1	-	TGTGCCACCAGCAGAGAGTTCCTAGCGGGAGTCCTGGGTGAGCAGTTCTTC	CATSREFLAGVLGEQFF
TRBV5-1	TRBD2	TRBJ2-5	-	TGCGCCAGCAGCTCCAGGACTAGCAGGGAGACCCAGTACTTC	CASSSRTSRETQYF
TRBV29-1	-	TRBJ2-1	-	TGCAGCGCCGGGGAGTCTGATTACAATGAGCAGTTCTTC	CSAGESDYNEQFF
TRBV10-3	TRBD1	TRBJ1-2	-	TGTGCCATCAGCGAGACAGGGGCCTCCAGCTATGGCTACACCTTC	CAISETGASSYGYTF
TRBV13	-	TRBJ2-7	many	TGTGCCAGCAGGAGGGCGGGCCCCTACGAGCAGTACTTC	CASRRAGPYEQYF
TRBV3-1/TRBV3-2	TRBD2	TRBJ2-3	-	TGTGCCAGCAGCGGAGCGGGGGCCCGGGGGGATACGCAGTATTTT	CASSGAGARGDTQYF
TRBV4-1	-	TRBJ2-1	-	TGCGCCAGCAGCCTGGCGGGGCGTGTGGATGAGCAGTTCTTC	CASSLAGRVDEQFF
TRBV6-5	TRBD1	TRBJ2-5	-	TGTGCCTCCCGGGACAGGTCGGAGACCCAGTACTTC	CASRDRSETQYF